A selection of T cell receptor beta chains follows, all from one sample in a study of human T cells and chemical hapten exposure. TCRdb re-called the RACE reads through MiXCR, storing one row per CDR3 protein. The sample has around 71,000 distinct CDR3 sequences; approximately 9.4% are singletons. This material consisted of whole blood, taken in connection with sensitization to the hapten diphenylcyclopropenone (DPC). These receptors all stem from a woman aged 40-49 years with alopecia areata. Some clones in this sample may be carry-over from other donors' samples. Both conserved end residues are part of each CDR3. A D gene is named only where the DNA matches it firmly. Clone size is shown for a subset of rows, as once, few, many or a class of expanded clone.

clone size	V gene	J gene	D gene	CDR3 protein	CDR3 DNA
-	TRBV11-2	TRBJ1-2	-	CASSRPTGKNYGYTF	TGTGCCAGCAGCCGCCCCACAGGGAAAAACTATGGCTACACCTTC
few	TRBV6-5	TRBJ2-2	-	CASRHTGELFF	TGTGCCAGCCGCCACACCGGGGAGCTGTTTTTT
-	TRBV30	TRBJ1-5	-	CAWSRYGDQPQHF	TGTGCCTGGAGCCGGTATGGAGATCAGCCCCAGCATTTT
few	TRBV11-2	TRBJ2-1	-	CASSLEAIPWQFF	TGTGCCAGCAGCTTAGAGGCAATCCCTTGGCAGTTCTTC
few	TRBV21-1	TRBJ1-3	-	CASSKGKAVGNTIYF	TGTGCCAGCAGCAAAGGCAAAGCGGTGGGAAACACCATATATTTT
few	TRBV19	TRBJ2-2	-	CASSTYSGTGELFF	TGTGCCAGTAGTACATATTCGGGCACCGGGGAGCTGTTTTTT
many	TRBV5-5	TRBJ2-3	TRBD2	CASSLGTSLHRDTQYF	TGTGCCAGCAGCTTGGGGACTAGCCTTCACCGAGATACGCAGTATTTT
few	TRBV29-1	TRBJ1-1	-	CSVEPAHPTEAFF	TGCAGCGTTGAACCCGCACATCCCACTGAAGCTTTCTTT
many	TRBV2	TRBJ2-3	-	CASSETTLSNTQYF	TGTGCCAGCAGTGAAACCACTCTCTCGAATACGCAGTATTTT
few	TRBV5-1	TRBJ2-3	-	CASSFVVQGTDTQYF	TGCGCCAGCAGCTTTGTCGTACAGGGCACAGATACGCAGTATTTT
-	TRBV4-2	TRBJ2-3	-	CASSQVRGSGADTQYF	TGTGCCAGCAGCCAAGTCCGGGGTTCGGGGGCAGATACGCAGTATTTT
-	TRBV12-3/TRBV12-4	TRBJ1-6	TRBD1	CASSGDRDNSPLHF	TGTGCCAGCAGCGGGGACAGGGATAATTCACCCCTCCACTTT
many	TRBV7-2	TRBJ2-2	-	CASSLGASSPGELFF	TGTGCCAGCAGCTTAGGGGCCAGTTCCCCCGGGGAGCTGTTTTTT
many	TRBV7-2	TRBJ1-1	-	CASSLDAGMNTEAFF	TGTGCCAGCAGCTTAGACGCAGGCATGAACACTGAAGCTTTCTTT